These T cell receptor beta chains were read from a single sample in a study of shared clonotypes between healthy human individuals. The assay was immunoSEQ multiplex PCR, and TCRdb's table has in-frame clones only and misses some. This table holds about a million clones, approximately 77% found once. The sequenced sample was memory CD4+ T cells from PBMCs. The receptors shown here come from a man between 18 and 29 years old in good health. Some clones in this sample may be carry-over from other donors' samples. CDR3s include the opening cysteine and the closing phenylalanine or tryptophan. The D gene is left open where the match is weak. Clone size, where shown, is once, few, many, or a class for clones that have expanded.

CDR3nt: TGTGCCAGCAGCTACGACAGGGGAGCGGGACTGGAGAATGAGCAGTTCTTC
CDR3aa: CASSYDRGAGLENEQFF
j_gene: TRBJ2-1
d_gene: .
v_gene: TRBV7-9
abundance: .

CDR3nt: TGTGCCAGCAGCCCGGACACTAACTATGGCTACACCTTC
CDR3aa: CASSPDTNYGYTF
j_gene: TRBJ1-2
d_gene: .
v_gene: TRBV7-3
abundance: few

CDR3nt: TGTGCCAGCAGTTTCGACTGGGGGGCTAACTACGAGCAGTACTTC
CDR3aa: CASSFDWGANYEQYF
j_gene: TRBJ2-7
d_gene: .
v_gene: TRBV28
abundance: .

CDR3nt: TGTGCCAGCCGCTATACACCCTCGCCGACAATCCAGTTCTTC
CDR3aa: CASRYTPSPTIQFF
j_gene: TRBJ2-1
d_gene: .
v_gene: TRBV5-6
abundance: .

CDR3nt: TGTGCCAGCAGCCGGGACTCCAAGGGTACGCAGTATTTT
CDR3aa: CASSRDSKGTQYF
j_gene: TRBJ2-3
d_gene: .
v_gene: TRBV11-3
abundance: .

CDR3nt: TGCGCCAGCAGCTCCGGGACTCGACAAGAGACCCAGTACTTC
CDR3aa: CASSSGTRQETQYF
j_gene: TRBJ2-5
d_gene: .
v_gene: TRBV5-1
abundance: .

CDR3nt: TGCGCCAGCAGCTTGACCAGCTTTAATGAAAAACTGTTTTTT
CDR3aa: CASSLTSFNEKLFF
j_gene: TRBJ1-4
d_gene: .
v_gene: TRBV5-1
abundance: .

CDR3nt: TGTGCCAGCAGTTCGACAGCTTACTATGGCTACACCTTC
CDR3aa: CASSSTAYYGYTF
j_gene: TRBJ1-2
d_gene: .
v_gene: TRBV28
abundance: .

CDR3nt: TGTGCCAGCAACCCGAGCCCAGGGTTTTGGGGCACTGAAGCTTTCTTT
CDR3aa: CASNPSPGFWGTEAFF
j_gene: TRBJ1-1
d_gene: .
v_gene: TRBV5-4
abundance: .

CDR3nt: TGTGCCAGCAGTTCATTGTCCGATGAGCAGTTCTTC
CDR3aa: CASSSLSDEQFF
j_gene: TRBJ2-1
d_gene: .
v_gene: TRBV6-5
abundance: .

CDR3nt: TGTGCCAGCAGCTTCATCTCTGGAAACACCATATATTTT
CDR3aa: CASSFISGNTIYF
j_gene: TRBJ1-3
d_gene: .
v_gene: TRBV5-4
abundance: few

CDR3nt: TGTGCCAGCAGCTTAGGGGACACCGGGGAAGAGACCCAGTACTTC
CDR3aa: CASSLGDTGEETQYF
j_gene: TRBJ2-5
d_gene: .
v_gene: TRBV11-3
abundance: .

CDR3nt: TGTGCCTGCGACAGGCATAATGAAAAACTGTTTTTT
CDR3aa: CACDRHNEKLFF
j_gene: TRBJ1-4
d_gene: .
v_gene: TRBV30
abundance: few

CDR3nt: TGTGCCAGCAGCCGAAGGCCGGCAGCTGAAGAGACCCAGTACTTC
CDR3aa: CASSRRPAAEETQYF
j_gene: TRBJ2-5
d_gene: .
v_gene: TRBV5-6
abundance: .

CDR3nt: TGTGCCAGCAGCTTGAGGCGAAACACCGGGGAGCTGTTTTTT
CDR3aa: CASSLRRNTGELFF
j_gene: TRBJ2-2
d_gene: .
v_gene: TRBV5-6
abundance: .